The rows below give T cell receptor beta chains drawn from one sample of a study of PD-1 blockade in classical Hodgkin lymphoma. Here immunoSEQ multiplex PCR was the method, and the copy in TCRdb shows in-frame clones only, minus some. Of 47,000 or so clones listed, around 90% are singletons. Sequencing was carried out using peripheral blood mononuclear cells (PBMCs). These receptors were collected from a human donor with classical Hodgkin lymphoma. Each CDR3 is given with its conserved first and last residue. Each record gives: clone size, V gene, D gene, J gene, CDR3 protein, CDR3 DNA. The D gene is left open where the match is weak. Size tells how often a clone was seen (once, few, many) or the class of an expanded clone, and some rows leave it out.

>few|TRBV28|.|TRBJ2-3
CASTLSGASSTDTQYF
TGTGCCAGCACTCTTAGCGGAGCCTCTAGCACAGATACGCAGTATTTT
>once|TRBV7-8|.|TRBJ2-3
CASSGIEPDTQYF
TGTGCCAGCAGCGGAATAGAGCCAGATACGCAGTATTTT
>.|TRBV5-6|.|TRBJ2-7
CASSLANGAHEQYF
TGTGCCAGCAGCTTGGCCAACGGGGCCCACGAGCAGTACTTC
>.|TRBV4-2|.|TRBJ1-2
CASSQRTGGDRGYTF
TGTGCCAGCAGTCAGAGGACCGGGGGGGACCGCGGCTACACCTTC
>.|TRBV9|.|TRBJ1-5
CASSPGEGGNQPQHF
TGTGCCAGCAGCCCCGGGGAGGGTGGCAATCAGCCCCAGCATTTT
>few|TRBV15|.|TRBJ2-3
CATSRAAVADTQYF
TGTGCCACCAGCAGAGCGGCCGTTGCAGATACGCAGTATTTT
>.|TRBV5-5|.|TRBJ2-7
CASTLGQLSSYEQYF
TGTGCCAGCACCCTAGGGCAGCTCAGCTCCTACGAGCAGTACTTC
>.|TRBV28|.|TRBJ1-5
CASSLRDQPQHF
TGTGCCAGCAGTTTAAGAGATCAGCCCCAGCATTTT
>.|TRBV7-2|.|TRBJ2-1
CASSLFSLRQVDEQFF
TGTGCCAGCAGCTTATTCAGCCTTAGGCAAGTCGATGAGCAGTTCTTC
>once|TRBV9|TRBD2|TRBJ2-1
CASSPLSGRALEQFF
TGTGCCAGCAGCCCCCTTAGCGGGAGGGCCCTTGAGCAGTTCTTC
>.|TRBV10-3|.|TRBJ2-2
CAIPVEGRGTGELFF
TGTGCCATCCCTGTGGAGGGCCGCGGGACCGGGGAGCTGTTTTTT
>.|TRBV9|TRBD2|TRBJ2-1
CASSVSSGTSGTEQFF
TGTGCCAGCAGCGTATCTTCCGGGACTAGCGGGACGGAGCAGTTCTTC
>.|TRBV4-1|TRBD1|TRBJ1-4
CASSPPGQGGEKLFF
TGCGCCAGCAGCCCTCCTGGACAGGGCGGGGAAAAACTGTTTTTT
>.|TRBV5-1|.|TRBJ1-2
CASSLEREGYTF
TGCGCCAGCAGCTTGGAACGTGAAGGCTACACCTTC
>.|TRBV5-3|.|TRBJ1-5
CARSLGREQSSNQPQHF
TGTGCCAGAAGCTTAGGCAGGGAGCAATCGAGCAATCAGCCCCAGCATTTT
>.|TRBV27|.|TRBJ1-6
CASSLLGARNSPLHF
TGTGCCAGCAGTTTACTGGGGGCGCGGAATTCACCCCTCCACTTT
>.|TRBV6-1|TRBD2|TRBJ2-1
CASRAGTSGYNEQFF
TGTGCCAGCAGAGCCGGGACTAGCGGTTACAATGAGCAGTTCTTC
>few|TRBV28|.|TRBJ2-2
CASSFGTGELFF
TGTGCCAGCAGTTTCGGGACCGGGGAGCTGTTTTTT
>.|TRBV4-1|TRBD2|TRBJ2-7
CASSQGSGRFYEQYF
TGCGCCAGCAGCCAGGGAAGCGGGAGGTTTTACGAGCAGTACTTC
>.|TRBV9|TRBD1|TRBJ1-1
CASSLGQGNTEAFF
TGTGCCAGCAGCCTCGGACAGGGGAACACTGAAGCTTTCTTT
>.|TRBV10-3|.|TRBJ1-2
CAIKGLEDYGYTF
TGTGCCATCAAGGGCCTAGAGGACTATGGCTACACCTTC
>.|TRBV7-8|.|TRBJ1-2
CASSQLGRGSPYGYTF
TGTGCCAGCAGCCAACTGGGACGGGGGAGTCCCTATGGCTACACCTTC
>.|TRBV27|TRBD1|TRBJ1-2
CASSLQGAAVGYTF
TGTGCCAGCAGTTTACAGGGGGCAGCCGTAGGCTACACCTTC
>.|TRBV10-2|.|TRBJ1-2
CASSEPGGYTF
TGCGCCAGCAGTGAGCCGGGTGGCTACACCTTC
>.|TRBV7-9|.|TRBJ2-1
CASTPVQSRSYNEQFF
TGTGCCAGCACCCCAGTCCAGTCACGCTCCTACAATGAGCAGTTCTTC
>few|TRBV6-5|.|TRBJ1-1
CASSRAVNTEAFF
TGTGCCAGCAGCCGGGCGGTGAACACTGAAGCTTTCTTT
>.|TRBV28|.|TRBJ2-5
CASRPSGSEKQETQYF
TGTGCCAGCAGACCTTCGGGTAGCGAGAAACAAGAGACCCAGTACTTC
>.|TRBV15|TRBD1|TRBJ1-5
CATSKDRVGQPQHF
TGTGCCACCAGCAAGGACAGGGTTGGTCAGCCCCAGCATTTT
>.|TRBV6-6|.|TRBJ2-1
CASSPRDIESYNEQFF
TGTGCCAGCAGTCCCCGGGACATAGAGTCCTACAATGAGCAGTTCTTC
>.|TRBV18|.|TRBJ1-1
CASSPRTVGGEAFF
TGTGCCAGCTCACCTCGGACTGTCGGGGGGGAAGCTTTCTTT
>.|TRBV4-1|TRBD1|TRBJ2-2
CASSWDRGSGELFF
TGCGCCAGCAGCTGGGACAGGGGTTCCGGGGAGCTGTTTTTT
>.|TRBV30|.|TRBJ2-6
CAWIRGRMNSGANVLTF
TGTGCCTGGATCCGGGGGCGGATGAACTCTGGGGCCAACGTCCTGACTTTC
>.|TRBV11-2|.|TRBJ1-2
CASSFPGAGYGYTF
TGTGCCAGCAGCTTTCCGGGGGCGGGCTATGGCTACACCTTC
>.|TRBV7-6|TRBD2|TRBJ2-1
CASSRLAVFLYDEQFF
TGTGCCAGCAGCCGACTAGCGGTTTTCCTGTACGATGAGCAGTTCTTC
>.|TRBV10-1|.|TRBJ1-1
CASSEYGGAEAFF
TGCGCCAGCAGTGAGTACGGGGGCGCTGAAGCTTTCTTT
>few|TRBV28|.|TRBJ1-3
CASSRPTDTTGNTIYF
TGTGCCAGCAGTCGTCCGACAGATACTACTGGAAACACCATATATTTT
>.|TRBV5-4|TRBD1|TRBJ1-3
CASTLQGVGNTIYF
TGTGCCAGCACCCTACAGGGGGTTGGAAACACCATATATTTT
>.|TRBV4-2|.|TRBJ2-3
CASSRTGTSTDTQYF
TGTGCCAGCAGCCGGACCGGGACTAGCACAGATACGCAGTATTTT
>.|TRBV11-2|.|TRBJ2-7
CASSPERVSANSYEQYF
TGTGCCAGCAGCCCGGAACGTGTCTCGGCAAACTCCTACGAGCAGTACTTC
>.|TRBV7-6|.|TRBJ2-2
CASSPSTGRIFTGELFF
TGTGCCAGCAGCCCCTCGACAGGGAGGATTTTCACCGGGGAGCTGTTTTTT
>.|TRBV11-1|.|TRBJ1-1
CASGAGASRAFF
TGTGCCAGTGGAGCGGGGGCGAGTAGAGCTTTCTTT
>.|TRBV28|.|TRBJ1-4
CASSEPGRSNEKLFF
TGTGCCAGCAGTGAACCGGGACGGAGTAATGAAAAACTGTTTTTT
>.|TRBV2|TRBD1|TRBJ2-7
CASSGQGYEQYF
TGTGCCAGCAGTGGACAGGGCTACGAGCAGTACTTC
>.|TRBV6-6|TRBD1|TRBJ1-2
CASSLSPGTGSGGYTF
TGTGCCAGCAGTCTGTCTCCCGGGACAGGGTCGGGTGGCTACACCTTC
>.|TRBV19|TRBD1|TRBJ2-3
CASSMTGFTDTQYF
TGTGCCAGTAGTATGACAGGGTTCACAGATACGCAGTATTTT
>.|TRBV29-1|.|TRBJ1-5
CSVGGQRGQPQHF
TGCAGCGTTGGGGGGCAGCGTGGCCAGCCCCAGCATTTT
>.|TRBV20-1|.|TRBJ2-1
CSARDLKQFF
TGCAGTGCTAGAGACCTGAAGCAGTTCTTC
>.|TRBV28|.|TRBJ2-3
CASSPMGGYTDTQYF
TGTGCCAGCAGTCCTATGGGCGGCTACACAGATACGCAGTATTTT
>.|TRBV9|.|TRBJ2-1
CASSVAGNSGSYNEQFF
TGTGCCAGCAGCGTAGCTGGCAACAGCGGCTCCTACAATGAGCAGTTCTTC
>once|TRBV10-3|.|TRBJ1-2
CAISDRPTGYGYTF
TGTGCCATCAGTGACCGGCCTACCGGCTATGGCTACACCTTC
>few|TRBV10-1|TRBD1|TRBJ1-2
CASSESQGADGYTF
TGCGCCAGCAGTGAGTCTCAGGGGGCGGATGGCTACACCTTC
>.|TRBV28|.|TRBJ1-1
CASSRQPNTEAFF
TGTGCCAGCAGTAGACAGCCTAACACTGAAGCTTTCTTT
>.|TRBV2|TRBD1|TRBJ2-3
CASSRDRGADTQYF
TGTGCCAGCAGTCGGGACAGGGGCGCAGATACGCAGTATTTT
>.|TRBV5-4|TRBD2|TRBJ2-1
CASSFLAGLYNEQFF
TGTGCCAGCAGCTTTCTAGCGGGGCTGTACAATGAGCAGTTCTTC
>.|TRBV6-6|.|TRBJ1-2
CASSVDTSNYGYTF
TGTGCCAGCAGTGTTGACACCTCCAACTATGGCTACACCTTC